The 23 T cell receptor beta chains reported below all come from one sample, sequenced in a study of T-cell memory formation after mild COVID-19. TCRdb processed the 5' RACE reads anew with MiXCR; each CDR3 protein has one entry. In the table there are 400,000 to 500,000 distinct CDR3 sequences, 20% to 25% of which are singletons. Source material: PBMCs or a T cell subset sorted from them (not recorded which). These receptors were taken from an adult woman who had mild COVID-19 (a few samples of this study predate the infection). Cell type and time point are not known.

This clonotype was recorded a few times. This chain joins TRBV27 and TRBJ1-5; D remains ambiguous. In germline, CDR1 is MNHEY, CDR2 SMNVEV (reference sequence). Trimming stripped 3 bases from V and 0 bases from J, with 9 bases between. The CDR3 is made up of 15 amino acids. CDR3 protein: CASSLEPYSNQPQHF. The CDR3 DNA reads TGTGCCAGCAGTTTGGAGCCTTATAGCAATCAGCCCCAGCATTTT.

The sample holds one count of this clonotype. V usage is TRBV12-2 and J usage is TRBJ1-2; the table calls TRBD1, which could not be checked here. TRBV12-2 is a listed pseudogene. The length of the CDR3 is 16 residues. This CDR3 is CASLPLGDRGNYGYTF. Written as DNA, the CDR3 is TGTGCAAGTCTTCCTTTAGGGGACAGGGGTAACTATGGCTACACCTTC.

This clonotype has more than one count but fewer than ten. The gene calls are TRBV5-1 and TRBJ2-3; D call uncertain. This CDR3 comprises 14 residues. V was shortened by 5 bases and J by 1 base, with 11 bases between the two germline ends. Germline-derived CDR1 and CDR2 are SGHRS and YFSETQ. CDR3 region: CASSYQSRTDTQYF. DNA of the CDR3: TGCGCCAGCAGTTACCAGAGCCGCACAGATACGCAGTATTTT.

This clonotype has more than one count but fewer than ten. The chain employs TRBV20-1 and TRBJ2-1; D is uncertain. V shed 0 bases and J shed 9 bases, with 6 bases lying between them. Germline V gene sequence: CDR1 DFQATT, CDR2 SNEGSKA (reference sequence). This CDR3 contains 11 residues. CDR3 nucleotides: TGCAGTGCTAGAGATCTTGGTGAGCAGTTCTTC. This encodes CSARDLGEQFF.

The chain carries TRBV12-5 and TRBJ1-1; 7 nucleotides align to TRBD1. V lost 4 bases, J lost 5 bases, and 13 bases stayed unmatched. Germline V gives CDR1 LGHNT, CDR2 FRNRAP. The CDR3 consists of 16 residues. The CDR3 reads CASGSHPDRPGTEAFF. The DNA of the CDR3 is TGTGCTAGTGGTTCTCACCCGGACAGGCCGGGAACTGAAGCTTTCTTT.

The rearrangement joins TRBV4-2 to TRBJ1-3; 12 bases fit TRBD1. Looked up from germline, CDR1 is LGHNA and CDR2 is YNFKEQ. The CDR3 totals 19 residues. J lost 0 bases, V lost 0 bases, and 6 bases had no gene match. CDR3 protein: CASSQEPRDRGLSGNTIYF. DNA of the CDR3: TGTGCCAGCAGCCAAGAACCCCGGGACAGGGGGCTCTCTGGAAACACCATATATTTT.

This rearrangement joins TRBV5-1 to TRBJ2-1, with 10 bases that match TRBD1. Germline V gives CDR1 SGHRS, CDR2 YFSETQ. The CDR3 has 19 amino acids. V lost 4 bases, J lost 1 base, and 14 bases stayed unmatched. The CDR3 bases are TGCGCCAGCAGCCCGGACTTTTTAGGGGGACAGGGGTCCTACAATGAGCAGTTCTTC. Translating gives CASSPDFLGGQGSYNEQFF.

In regard to this clonotype: The CDR3 does not close with the conserved phenylalanine or tryptophan, likely indicating a read error. The V gene is TRBV7-9, the J gene TRBJ1-4; no clear D. Looked up from germline, CDR1 is SEHNR and CDR2 is FQNEAQ (reference sequence). Trimming shortened V by 5 bases and J by 8 bases, and 21 bases separated the two germline ends. CDR3 length: 16 residues. The CDR3 DNA reads TGTGCCAGCAGCCCCCCCCGGGGTCTTCAGCGGGAAAAACTGTTTTTA. This encodes CASSPPRGLQREKLFL.

The chain is built from TRBV28 and TRBJ1-4; perhaps TRBD1 as D (6 bases). The CDR3 is made up of 13 amino acids. V was cut by 8 bases and J by 10 bases, with 17 bases left in between. Germline V gene lookup returns CDR1 MDHEN and CDR2 SYDVKM. The CDR3 protein is CASGRGAQAKLFF. In nucleotides, the CDR3 is TGTGCCAGCGGCCGGGGGGCCCAAGCAAAACTGTTTTTT.

This chain joins TRBV5-1 and TRBJ2-7; 10 nucleotides align to TRBD1. V lost 4 bases and J lost 2; bases outside the gene matches: 9. The CDR3 covers 16 residues. Germline V CDR1 and CDR2: SGHRS, YFSETQ. This chain's CDR3 is CASSHLLGQGAYEQYF. CDR3 coding DNA: TGCGCCAGCAGCCATCTGCTAGGACAGGGGGCCTACGAGCAGTACTTC.

The chain joins TRBV12-3 or TRBV12-4 to TRBJ2-3, with 8 bases identical to TRBD2. V lost 9 bases to trimming and J lost 2 bases; unmatched junction nucleotides: 4. The CDR3 extends over 13 amino acids. The CDR3 coding sequence is TGTGCCAGTTTAGCGGGGTCCACAGATACGCAGTATTTT. Translation gives CASLAGSTDTQYF.

The genes are TRBV9 and TRBJ2-7; TRBD2 aligns across 9 bases. V lost 7 bases, J lost 3 bases, and 5 bases stayed unmatched. The CDR3 has 13 residues. Per germline, CDR1 SGDLS and CDR2 YYNGEE. The CDR3 reads CASGGLAHYEQYF. Here the CDR3 DNA reads TGTGCCAGCGGGGGACTAGCCCACTACGAGCAGTACTTC.

The chain couples TRBV12-3 or TRBV12-4 to TRBJ1-5; TRBD1 is a possible D gene (5 bases). V lost 6 bases and J 1 base, leaving 13 bases between the germline ends. This CDR3 spans 15 amino acids. CDR3 sequence (DNA): TGTGCCAGCAGCAAAGACGGGGGAAGCAATCAGCCCCAGCATTTT. Protein product: CASSKDGGSNQPQHF.

In its sample, this clonotype was seen a few times. This chain links TRBV15 with TRBJ2-7, with D possibly being TRBD1 or TRBD2 (6 bases each). The CDR3 loop spans 15 amino acids. Trimming cost V 0 bases and J 6 bases, with 15 bases left between them. Looked up from germline, CDR1 is LNHNV and CDR2 is YYDKDF (reference sequence). In DNA form, the CDR3 reads TGTGCCACCAGCAGAGATGTGGAAGGGGGGCCCGAGCAGTACTTC. Translation gives CATSRDVEGGPEQYF.

There are a few counts of this clonotype. The CDR3 sequence: CASSQGGFRTPLHF. The CDR3 DNA sequence: TGCGCCAGCAGTCAAGGCGGATTCAGGACACCCCTCCACTTT. The chain recombines TRBV23-1 with TRBJ1-6; D is uncertain. TRBV23-1 is given ORF status, its function remaining uncertain. The CDR3 covers 14 residues. V gave up 2 bases and J gave up 11 bases, with 13 bases separating them.

This clonotype was counted only a few times. The chain is built from TRBV29-1 and TRBJ2-1; D may match TRBD1 or TRBD2 (6 bases each). The CDR3 is made up of 15 amino acids. Germline CDR1 reads SQVTM; CDR2 reads ANQGSEA. V lost 7 bases and J lost 6, with 22 bases in between. CDR3 sequence: CSAWKGGTSVNEQFF. The CDR3 DNA sequence: TGCAGCGCCTGGAAGGGGGGAACATCTGTCAATGAGCAGTTCTTC.

The chain couples TRBV7-3 to TRBJ1-1; D perhaps matches TRBD1 (6 bases). The length of the CDR3 is 16 residues. The V and J ends lost 5 bases and 1 base respectively, with 17 bases between them. Germline V gives CDR1 SGHTA, CDR2 FQGTGA. Written as DNA, the CDR3 is TGTGCCAGCAGCACCCAAGACAGGACTGCGAACACTGAAGCTTTCTTT. Translated: CASSTQDRTANTEAFF.

The chain has TRBV5-6 and TRBJ2-5, with 7 nucleotides matching TRBD2. The germline gives CDR1 SGHDT, CDR2 YYEEEE. The CDR3 is 16 residues long. Unmatched junction bases numbered 8, after V lost 1 base and J lost 2 bases. CDR3 in DNA: TGTGCCAGCAGCTTGACGGGGCTAGCGGTACAAGAGACCCAGTACTTC. Translated, it gives CASSLTGLAVQETQYF.

V is TRBV5-1 and J is TRBJ2-7; D not certain. V shed 0 bases and J shed 6 bases, with 13 bases lying between them. The length of the CDR3 is 14 residues. CDR1 and CDR2 from the germline V gene are SGHRS and YFSETQ. The CDR3 region is CASSLAFSISEQYF. The CDR3 DNA follows: TGCGCCAGCAGCTTGGCTTTCTCAATCAGCGAGCAGTACTTC.

The rearrangement links TRBV5-4 to TRBJ2-3; 13 nucleotides agree with TRBD2. Germline V gene sequence: CDR1 SGHNT, CDR2 YYREEE (reference sequence). The CDR3 is 17 amino acids. The V gene end was trimmed by 0 bases and the J gene end by 2 bases; junction bases not matched to a gene: 3. CDR3 DNA sequence: TGTGCCAGCAGCTTGGGACTAGCGGGAGGTTTCACAGATACGCAGTATTTT. It translates to CASSLGLAGGFTDTQYF.

J is TRBJ1-1 and V is TRBV29-1, with TRBD1 matching 10 bases. Germline V gene sequence: CDR1 SQVTM, CDR2 ANQGSEA. V dropped 4 bases and J dropped 5; count of bases not matched to a gene: 10. The CDR3 covers 15 residues. DNA of the CDR3: TGCAGCGTTGTAAAAGACAGGGGGCGTGAGACTGAAGCTTTCTTT. Residues: CSVVKDRGRETEAFF.

This sequence joins TRBV6-5 and TRBJ2-3, with 7 bases aligning to TRBD2. Looked up from germline, CDR1 is MNHEY and CDR2 is SVGAGI. The CDR3 loop spans 15 amino acids. With V trimmed by 6 bases and J by 0 bases, 6 bases remained unmatched. The CDR3 loop is CASRISGTSTDTQYF. The CDR3 DNA is TGTGCCAGCAGGATCAGCGGGACTAGCACAGATACGCAGTATTTT.

This clonotype was seen only a few times. J is TRBJ2-1 and V is TRBV9, with 8 nucleotides matching TRBD1. J lost 8 bases, V lost 0 bases, and 10 bases had no gene match. In germline, CDR1 is SGDLS, CDR2 YYNGEE. The CDR3 covers 16 residues. The CDR3 DNA reads as TGTGCCAGCAGCGTAGCCGGACAGGGAAACTCGGATGAGCAGTTCTTC. This codes for CASSVAGQGNSDEQFF.